The T cell receptor (beta chain) described here comes from a study of beta chain features in type 1 diabetes. Findings and limits, study-wide: VDJ junctions sequenced from type 1 diabetes patients showed fewer insertions and more deletions.

V was pared by 3 bases and J by 10 bases, with 13 bases between. From germline, CDR1 is SGHRS and CDR2 YFSETQ. The CDR3 has 12 residues. All sorted populations exceeded 95% purity. Expressed TCRB transcripts were sequenced, since all the RNA that had been isolated was reverse transcribed. Mean read depth for naive, central memory and regulatory T cell samples was some 3.8 million reads. Sequenced by immunoSEQ multiplex PCR; TCRdb stores in-frame clones only, minus some. The sample contains under 250,000 clones, 14% of which appear only once. There are a few counts of this clone. Antigen unknown. The genes are TRBV5-1 and TRBJ1-1; a weak D match, TRBD1 (6 bases). Sequencing used naive CD4+ T cells from blood. The TCR originated in a woman between 35 and 50 years old in good health. In nucleotides, the CDR3 is TGCGCCAGCAGCTCCGACAGGCGTAGAGCTTTCTTT. Translation gives CASSSDRRRAFF.